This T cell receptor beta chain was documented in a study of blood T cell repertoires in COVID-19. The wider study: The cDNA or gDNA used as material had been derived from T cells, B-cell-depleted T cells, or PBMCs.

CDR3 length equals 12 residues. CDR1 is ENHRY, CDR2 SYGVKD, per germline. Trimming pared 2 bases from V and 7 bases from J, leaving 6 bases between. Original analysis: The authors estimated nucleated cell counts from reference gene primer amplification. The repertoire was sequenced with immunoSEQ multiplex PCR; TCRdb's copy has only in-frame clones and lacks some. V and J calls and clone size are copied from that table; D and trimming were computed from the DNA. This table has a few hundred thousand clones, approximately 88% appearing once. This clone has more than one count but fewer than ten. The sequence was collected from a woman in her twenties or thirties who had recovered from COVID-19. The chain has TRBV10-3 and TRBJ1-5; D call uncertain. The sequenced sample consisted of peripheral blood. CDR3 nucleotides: TGTGCCATCAGTGAGCTTTCCCAGCCCCAGCATTTT. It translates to CAISELSQPQHF.